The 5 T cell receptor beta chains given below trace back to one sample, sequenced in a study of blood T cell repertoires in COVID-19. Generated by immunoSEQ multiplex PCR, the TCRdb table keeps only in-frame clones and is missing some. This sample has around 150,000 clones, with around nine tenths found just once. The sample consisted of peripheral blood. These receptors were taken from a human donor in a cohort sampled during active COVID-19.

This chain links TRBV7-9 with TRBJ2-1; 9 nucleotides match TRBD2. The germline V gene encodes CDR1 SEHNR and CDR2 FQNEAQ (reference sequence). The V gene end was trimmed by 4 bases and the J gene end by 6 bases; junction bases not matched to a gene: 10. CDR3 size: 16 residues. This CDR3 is CASSSAGGGARNEQFF. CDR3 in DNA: TGTGCCAGCAGCTCGGCGGGCGGGGGGGCCCGCAATGAGCAGTTCTTC.

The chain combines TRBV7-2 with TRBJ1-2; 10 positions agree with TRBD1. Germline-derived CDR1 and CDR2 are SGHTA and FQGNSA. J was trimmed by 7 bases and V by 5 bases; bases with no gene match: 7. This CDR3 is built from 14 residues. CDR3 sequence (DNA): TGTGCCAGCAGCCCCTCCGGGACAGGGGTTGGCTACACCTTC. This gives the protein CASSPSGTGVGYTF.

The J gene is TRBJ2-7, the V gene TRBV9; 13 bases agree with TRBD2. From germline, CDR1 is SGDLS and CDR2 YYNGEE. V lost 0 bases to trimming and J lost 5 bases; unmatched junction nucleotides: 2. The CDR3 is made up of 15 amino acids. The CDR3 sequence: CASSVGTSGSDEQYF. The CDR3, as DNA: TGTGCCAGCAGCGTAGGGACTAGCGGGAGCGACGAGCAGTACTTC.

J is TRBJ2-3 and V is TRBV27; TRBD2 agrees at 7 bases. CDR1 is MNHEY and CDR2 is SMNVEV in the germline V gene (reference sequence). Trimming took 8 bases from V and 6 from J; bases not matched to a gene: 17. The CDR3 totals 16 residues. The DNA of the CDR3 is TGTGCCAGCGTTGGCTTAGCGGGCCTCGCTCGGGATACGCAGTATTTT. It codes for CASVGLAGLARDTQYF.

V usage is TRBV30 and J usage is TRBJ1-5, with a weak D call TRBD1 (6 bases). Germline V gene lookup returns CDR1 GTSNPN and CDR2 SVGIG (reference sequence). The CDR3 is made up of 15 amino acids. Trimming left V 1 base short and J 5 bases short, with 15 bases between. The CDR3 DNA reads TGTGCCTGGAGTGGGGTCGGGGGGGCGCATCAGCCCCAGCATTTT. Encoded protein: CAWSGVGGAHQPQHF.